This entry lists 25 T cell receptor beta chains sequenced from one sample in a study of technical replicates of blood from a handful of donors. Assay used: immunoSEQ multiplex PCR; TCRdb lists only in-frame clones, some missing. The sample has 70,000 to 85,000 clones, 97% seen once. The sample consisted of T cells isolated from PBMCs. These TCRs come from a human donor in good health.

V gene TRBV29-1 combines with J gene TRBJ2-5, with D possibly being TRBD1 (8 bases). CDR1 and CDR2 (germline): SQVTM, ANQGSEA. The length of the CDR3 is 15 residues. Trimming pared 6 bases from V and 5 bases from J, leaving 22 bases between. CDR3 nucleotides: TGCAGCGTCTCCGGACAGGGAGGGATTGCGGAGACCCAGTACTTC. Translated, it gives CSVSGQGGIAETQYF.

J is TRBJ1-3 and V is TRBV11-2, with D uncertain. This CDR3 contains 15 residues. The V end lost 4 bases, the J end lost 0 bases, and 10 bases lay between the germline ends. Germline CDR1 SGHAT, CDR2 FQNNGV. This chain's CDR3 is CASSSGYSSGNTIYF. The CDR3 nucleotides read TGTGCCAGCAGCTCAGGTTATAGCTCTGGAAACACCATATATTTT.

V and J are TRBV30 and TRBJ2-7; possibly TRBD1 for D (6 bases). V was clipped by 0 bases and J by 5 bases, with 17 bases between them. This CDR3 region has 15 residues. CDR1 GTSNPN and CDR2 SVGIG come from the germline V gene (reference sequence). DNA of the CDR3: TGTGCCTGGAGTGTAAAGGGAACAGGGATACACGAGCAGTACTTC. Translation gives CAWSVKGTGIHEQYF. The variable domain in full, with the rest retrieved from reference TRBV30 and TRBJ2-7, is SQTIHQWPATLVQPVGSPLSLECTVEGTSNPNLYWYRQAAGRGLQLLFYSVGIGQISSEVPQNLSASRPQDRQFILSSKKLLLSDSGFYLCAWSVKGTGIHEQYFGPGTRLTVT.

This rearrangement joins TRBV18 to TRBJ2-6; a possible D gene is TRBD2 (5 bases). The CDR3 consists of 15 residues. The ends were cut back, 5 bases at V and 11 bases at J, with 19 bases in the middle. The germline V gene encodes CDR1 KGHSH and CDR2 LQKENI. The CDR3 coding sequence is TGTGCCAGCTCAGCGAGGCATGGAGGTGGGGACGTCCTGACTTTC. Translation gives CASSARHGGGDVLTF.

This chain joins TRBV9 and TRBJ2-1, with D possibly matching TRBD2 (6 bases). The ends were cut back, 0 bases at V and 0 bases at J, with 19 bases in the middle. In germline, CDR1 is SGDLS, CDR2 YYNGEE. The CDR3 totals 19 residues. The CDR3 region is CASSVGGRGSGLSYNEQFF. Here the CDR3 DNA reads TGTGCCAGCAGCGTAGGGGGTCGGGGTTCGGGACTCTCCTACAATGAGCAGTTCTTC.

The chain employs TRBV21-1 and TRBJ2-7; the D segment call TRBD2 is taken from the table without a DNA check. TRBV21-1 is a known pseudogene. CDR3 size: 20 residues. The CDR3 sequence: CASSPAPGLGDPRATYEQYF. DNA of the CDR3: TGTGCCAGCAGCCCTGCCCCGGGACTAGGCGACCCACGTGCTACTTACGAGCAGTACTTC.

Remarks on this clone: Because it lacks the conserved phenylalanine or tryptophan at the end, this CDR3 is likely a read error. The DNA is omitted, as the CDR3 cannot be located on it reliably, and the CDR3 follows TCRdb's listing. This chain uses TRBV28 with TRBJ2-7; the table's D call of TRBD2 was not tested on the DNA. Counting both end residues, the CDR3 totals 18 amino acids. Per the germline V gene, CDR1 is MDHEN and CDR2 is SYDVKM. CDR3 in amino acids: CASSPILMGGTSGSYWVL.

V gene TRBV19 combines with J gene TRBJ1-4; D possibly corresponds to TRBD1 (5 bases). The CDR3 runs to 15 residues. Germline loops: CDR1 LNHDA, CDR2 SQIVND (reference sequence). Trimming left V 0 bases short and J 7 bases short, with 12 bases between. The CDR3 coding sequence is TGTGCCAGTAGTATAGATGCAGGGTTAGGTGAAAAACTGTTTTTT. Translation: CASSIDAGLGEKLFF.

This clone was observed a few times. V is TRBV19 and J is TRBJ1-5; TRBD1 aligns across 7 bases. Germline CDR1 is LNHDA and CDR2 is SQIVND (reference sequence). This CDR3 has 14 amino acids. Unmatched junction bases numbered 3, after V lost 0 bases and J lost 7 bases. The DNA for the CDR3 is TGTGCCAGTAGTATAGAGACAGGGAGGCAGCCCCAGCATTTT. As protein: CASSIETGRQPQHF.

The rearrangement uses TRBV6-1 and TRBJ2-1; the D gene is possibly TRBD1 (5 bases). Trimming removed 6 bases at V and 2 bases at J, with 14 bases between. The CDR3 loop spans 15 amino acids. Germline CDR1 is MNHNS and CDR2 is SASEGT. CDR3 sequence: CASSEYTGTYNEQFF. Here the CDR3 DNA reads TGTGCCAGCAGCGAATACACAGGAACCTACAATGAGCAGTTCTTC.

The chain couples TRBV28 to TRBJ2-7, with D possibly matching TRBD1 (6 bases). The CDR3 is 12 amino acids. CDR1 is MDHEN and CDR2 is SYDVKM in the germline V gene. With 9 bases removed from V and 7 bases from J, the gap between germline ends came to 16 bases. The CDR3 sequence is CASFTNRAEQYF. Written as DNA, the CDR3 is TGTGCCAGTTTCACAAACAGGGCGGAGCAGTACTTC.

The genes are TRBV6-1 and TRBJ2-5; possible D gene TRBD1, 6 bases. This CDR3 is built from 13 residues. CDR1 and CDR2 (germline): MNHNS, SASEGT. Trimming shortened V by 7 bases and J by 5 bases, and 14 bases separated the two germline ends. CDR3 protein: CASTVGAWETQYF. As DNA, the CDR3 is TGTGCCAGCACGGTGGGGGCGTGGGAGACCCAGTACTTC.

This clone was detected once. The chain is built from TRBV28 and TRBJ2-2, with D hard to call. This CDR3 contains 15 residues. CDR1 MDHEN and CDR2 SYDVKM come from the germline V gene. The ends were cut back, 1 base at V and 4 bases at J, with 10 bases in the middle. In nucleotides, the CDR3 is TGTGCCAGCAGTTTATTAAACAGTGGCACCGGGGAGCTGTTTTTT. It yields the protein CASSLLNSGTGELFF.

This rearrangement joins TRBV5-4 to TRBJ2-1; no firm D call. The ends were cut back, 7 bases at V and 5 bases at J, with 7 bases in the middle. This CDR3 has 11 residues. CDR1 is SGHNT, CDR2 YYREEE, per germline (reference sequence). The CDR3 region has the DNA TGTGCCAGCTCCTCGGACAATGAGCAGTTCTTC. Its protein is CASSSDNEQFF.

J is TRBJ2-1 and V is TRBV6-5, with 7 bases aligning to TRBD1. V lost 6 bases and J lost 8; bases outside the gene matches: 13. Germline V CDR1 and CDR2: MNHEY, SVGAGI. There are 15 residues in the CDR3. The DNA of the CDR3 is TGTGCCAGCAGCCCCGACAGGGTTCCGGGCGATGAGCAGTTCTTC. As protein: CASSPDRVPGDEQFF.

The chain couples TRBV7-3 to TRBJ2-1; perhaps TRBD2 as D (5 bases). V lost 1 base, J lost 3 bases, and 7 bases lay in between. The CDR3 is 14 residues long. Germline CDR1 and CDR2: SGHTA and FQGTGA. CDR3 region: CASSLSGFYNEQFF. The DNA for the CDR3 is TGTGCCAGCAGCTTAAGCGGGTTCTACAATGAGCAGTTCTTC.

The rearrangement uses TRBV27 and TRBJ2-1, with 9 bases lining up with TRBD2. Trimming removed 3 bases from V and 5 bases from J; junction bases left unmatched: 5. This CDR3 comprises 15 residues. The germline gives CDR1 MNHEY, CDR2 SMNVEV (reference sequence). The CDR3 here is CASSLRTSVDNEQFF. The DNA for the CDR3 is TGTGCCAGCAGTTTGCGGACTAGCGTAGACAATGAGCAGTTCTTC.

The CDR3 region has the DNA TGTGCCAGTAGTATAAAACAGGGCAATCAGCCCCAGCATTTT. Translating it yields CASSIKQGNQPQHF. The gene calls are TRBV19 and TRBJ1-5; a possible D gene is TRBD1 (5 bases). Trimming removed 2 bases at V and 2 bases at J, with 7 bases between. CDR1 LNHDA and CDR2 SQIVND come from the germline V gene (reference sequence). The CDR3 is 14 residues long.

This chain links TRBV2 with TRBJ2-1; a weak D match, TRBD1 (6 bases). The CDR3 consists of 18 residues. Germline lookup yields CDR1 SNHLY and CDR2 FYNNEI. Trimming removed 4 bases at V and 0 bases at J, with 19 bases between. The CDR3 nucleotides read TGTGCCAGCAGTGGAAGACAGGATGAAAAAACCTCCTACAATGAGCAGTTCTTC. Translation: CASSGRQDEKTSYNEQFF.

The genes are TRBV10-3 and TRBJ2-5, with no clear D. Between the trimmed V and J ends, which lost 8 bases and 1 base, there was a span of 5 bases. This CDR3 has 11 amino acids. Germline V gene data show CDR1 as ENHRY and CDR2 as SYGVKD. DNA of the CDR3: TGTGCCATCCGGTCCCAAGAGACCCAGTACTTC. It translates to CAIRSQETQYF.

V and J are TRBV5-8 and TRBJ1-5, with 8 bases identical to TRBD1. Germline trimming cut 1 base from V and 0 bases from J; bases unmatched to any gene: 3. Germline assignment: CDR1 SGHTS and CDR2 YDEGEE. The CDR3 is 16 residues long. The CDR3 DNA is TGTGCCAGCAGCTTGATTGGACAGGGTAGCAATCAGCCCCAGCATTTT. Its protein is CASSLIGQGSNQPQHF.

The J gene is TRBJ2-5, the V gene TRBV25-1; TRBD2 agrees at 11 bases. Germline V lookup: CDR1 MGHDK, CDR2 SYGVNS. V trimming: 7 bases; J trimming: 5 bases; junction bases outside the gene matches: 9. The CDR3 covers 15 residues. The CDR3 nucleotides are TGTGCCAGCACTTCAAGACTAGCGGGATCCGAGACCCAGTACTTC. Residues: CASTSRLAGSETQYF. Based on the CDR3 plus reference TRBV25-1 and TRBJ2-5, the full variable domain is EADIYQTPRYLVIGTGKKITLECSQTMGHDKMYWYQQDPGMELHLIHYSYGVNSTEKGDLSSESTVSRIRTEHFPLTLESARPSHTSQYLCASTSRLAGSETQYFGPGTRLLVL.

J is TRBJ1-1 and V is TRBV5-1; D may be TRBD1 (5 bases). Trimming stripped 1 base from V and 8 bases from J, with 12 bases between. In germline, CDR1 is SGHRS, CDR2 YFSETQ. CDR3 length: 13 residues. DNA for the CDR3: TGCGCCAGCAGCTTGATTGGGGGGGACGAAGCTTTCTTT. It codes for CASSLIGGDEAFF.

Only one count was recorded for this clone. V and J are TRBV5-8 and TRBJ2-7, with D tentatively TRBD1 (6 bases). Looked up from germline, CDR1 is SGHTS and CDR2 is YDEGEE. The V end lost 6 bases, the J end lost 1 base, and 14 bases lay between the germline ends. The CDR3 consists of 14 residues. The chain's CDR3 is CASILGQISYEQYF. CDR3 nucleotide sequence: TGTGCCAGCATACTAGGACAGATTTCCTACGAGCAGTACTTC.

The chain employs TRBV11-3 and TRBJ2-7, with D maybe TRBD2 (5 bases). With 0 bases removed from V and 0 bases from J, the gap between germline ends came to 9 bases. The CDR3 contains 15 residues. Germline V lookup: CDR1 SGHNT, CDR2 YENEEA. Written as DNA, the CDR3 is TGTGCCAGCAGCTTAGAAAGCGGCTCCTCCTACGAGCAGTACTTC. This sequence encodes CASSLESGSSYEQYF.